This is a list of T cell receptor beta chains from one sample in a study of T-cell memory formation after mild COVID-19. TCRdb analysed the 5' RACE reads with MiXCR anew, one entry per CDR3 protein. The repertoire has around 300,000 distinct CDR3 sequences, roughly 21% of them found once; the top ten carry 20% to 25%. The source material was PBMCs or a T cell subset sorted from them (not recorded which). Receptors were obtained from a man younger than 30 who had mild COVID-19 (a few samples of this study predate the infection). Cell type and time point are not known. Both conserved end residues are part of each CDR3. Fields, in order: CDR3 DNA, CDR3 protein, D gene, V gene, J gene, clone size. A D gene is named only where the DNA matches it firmly. For some rows the clone size is stated as once, few or many, or as a class when expanded; others skip it.

cdr3_nt: TGTGCCAGCAGCTTGGGCTCGCGGGGCCATGGGACCCAGTACTTC
cdr3_aa: CASSLGSRGHGTQYF
d_call: .
v_call: TRBV5-6
j_call: TRBJ2-5
clone_size: .

cdr3_nt: TGCAGTGCTAGAGATGCTAGCGGGGGCTCCTACAATGAGCAGTTCTTC
cdr3_aa: CSARDASGGSYNEQFF
d_call: TRBD2
v_call: TRBV20-1
j_call: TRBJ2-1
clone_size: few

cdr3_nt: TGCAGTGCTTCTTCGACAGGGGACTATAATTCACCCCTCCACTTT
cdr3_aa: CSASSTGDYNSPLHF
d_call: TRBD1
v_call: TRBV20-1
j_call: TRBJ1-6
clone_size: .

cdr3_nt: TGTGCCAGCAGCTCATCTAGCGGGGGCCTTCAAGAGACCCAGTACTTC
cdr3_aa: CASSSSSGGLQETQYF
d_call: TRBD2
v_call: TRBV7-9
j_call: TRBJ2-5
clone_size: .

cdr3_nt: TGTGCCAGCAGCTTGTCCCCGGGGGGGCATAATGAGCAGTTCTTC
cdr3_aa: CASSLSPGGHNEQFF
d_call: TRBD2
v_call: TRBV5-6
j_call: TRBJ2-1
clone_size: many

cdr3_nt: TGCGCCAGCAGCCAAGATTCAGATGGCTACAATGAGCAGTTCTTC
cdr3_aa: CASSQDSDGYNEQFF
d_call: .
v_call: TRBV4-3
j_call: TRBJ2-1
clone_size: few

cdr3_nt: TGCAGTGCTCCCGAGGGGGGCGGACAGCCCCAGCATTTT
cdr3_aa: CSAPEGGGQPQHF
d_call: .
v_call: TRBV20-1
j_call: TRBJ1-5
clone_size: .

cdr3_nt: TGTGCCAGCAGCCACCCCAGGGGGCTGGGCGAAAAACTGTTTTTT
cdr3_aa: CASSHPRGLGEKLFF
d_call: TRBD1
v_call: TRBV4-2
j_call: TRBJ1-4
clone_size: .

cdr3_nt: TGCGCCAGCAGCGGATCTAGCGGGGAGGGCCATGAGACCCAGTACTTC
cdr3_aa: CASSGSSGEGHETQYF
d_call: TRBD2
v_call: TRBV5-1
j_call: TRBJ2-5
clone_size: .

cdr3_nt: TGTGCCAGCGGACTAGCGGGGACCTACAATGAGCAGTTCTTC
cdr3_aa: CASGLAGTYNEQFF
d_call: TRBD2
v_call: TRBV9
j_call: TRBJ2-1
clone_size: few

cdr3_nt: TGCGCCAGCAGCCAAGCAGGGGGCAGGTCCTACGAGCAGTACTTC
cdr3_aa: CASSQAGGRSYEQYF
d_call: TRBD1
v_call: TRBV4-1
j_call: TRBJ2-7
clone_size: few

cdr3_nt: TGCAGCGTAATTGGGACATACTTCGCAACTAATGAAAAACTGTTTTTT
cdr3_aa: CSVIGTYFATNEKLFF
d_call: .
v_call: TRBV29-1
j_call: TRBJ1-4
clone_size: .

cdr3_nt: TGTGCCAGCAGCTTTGTGGCCGGGTCCTCTGGAAACACCATATATTTT
cdr3_aa: CASSFVAGSSGNTIYF
d_call: .
v_call: TRBV11-2
j_call: TRBJ1-3
clone_size: once

cdr3_nt: TGCGCCAGCAGCCAAGAGGGACAGGGGGTTCTTTCTGGAAACACCATATATTTT
cdr3_aa: CASSQEGQGVLSGNTIYF
d_call: TRBD1
v_call: TRBV4-3
j_call: TRBJ1-3
clone_size: .

cdr3_nt: TGTGCCATCAGGGGCGGGTCCAGCTCCTACAATGAGCAGTTCTTC
cdr3_aa: CAIRGGSSSYNEQFF
d_call: .
v_call: TRBV10-3
j_call: TRBJ2-1
clone_size: .

cdr3_nt: TGCGCCAGCAGTCGAGACAGAGCCTACGAGCAGTACTTC
cdr3_aa: CASSRDRAYEQYF
d_call: .
v_call: TRBV4-3
j_call: TRBJ2-7
clone_size: many

cdr3_nt: TGTGCCAGCAGCTTGCCCGCTCGTGGCGCAGATACGCAGTATTTT
cdr3_aa: CASSLPARGADTQYF
d_call: .
v_call: TRBV7-6
j_call: TRBJ2-3
clone_size: .

cdr3_nt: TGCAGTGCTAGAGATCTCCAGCGTGAAGCTTTCTTT
cdr3_aa: CSARDLQREAFF
d_call: .
v_call: TRBV20-1
j_call: TRBJ1-1
clone_size: .

cdr3_nt: TGTGCCAGCAGCAAGACAGAAAACTATGGCTACACCTTC
cdr3_aa: CASSKTENYGYTF
d_call: .
v_call: TRBV7-3
j_call: TRBJ1-2
clone_size: .

cdr3_nt: TGTGCCAGCAGCCCCGGACAGGGGGAGGCGTATGGCTACACCTTC
cdr3_aa: CASSPGQGEAYGYTF
d_call: TRBD1
v_call: TRBV6-6
j_call: TRBJ1-2
clone_size: .

cdr3_nt: TGCGCCAGCAGCTTCCAGGGCAATGAGCAGTTCTTC
cdr3_aa: CASSFQGNEQFF
d_call: .
v_call: TRBV5-1
j_call: TRBJ2-1
clone_size: .

cdr3_nt: TGCAGTTCAACGGGGGGCCATTACAATGAGCAGTTCTTC
cdr3_aa: CSSTGGHYNEQFF
d_call: .
v_call: TRBV20-1
j_call: TRBJ2-1
clone_size: .

cdr3_nt: TGTGCCAGCAGCTTGTACGAGGGGAGTTCACCCCTCCACTTT
cdr3_aa: CASSLYEGSSPLHF
d_call: .
v_call: TRBV5-5
j_call: TRBJ1-6
clone_size: .

cdr3_nt: TGTGCCAGCAGCCGAGAGAGGGGGAGAACCCAGCCCCAGCATTTT
cdr3_aa: CASSRERGRTQPQHF
d_call: .
v_call: TRBV7-2
j_call: TRBJ1-5
clone_size: few

cdr3_nt: TGCGCCAGCAGTCAGCTAGCGGTAGCCATGGAGCAGTACTTC
cdr3_aa: CASSQLAVAMEQYF
d_call: TRBD2
v_call: TRBV10-2
j_call: TRBJ2-7
clone_size: .

cdr3_nt: TGCGCCAGCAGCCTGAACAGGGGCGGACACGATGAGCAGTTCTTC
cdr3_aa: CASSLNRGGHDEQFF
d_call: TRBD1
v_call: TRBV5-1
j_call: TRBJ2-1
clone_size: few

cdr3_nt: TGCAGCGTTGGGAGCATGAACACTGAAGCTTTCTTT
cdr3_aa: CSVGSMNTEAFF
d_call: .
v_call: TRBV29-1
j_call: TRBJ1-1
clone_size: many

cdr3_nt: TGCGCCAGCAGCCAAGGCCCCAGGGAAAAACTGTTTTTT
cdr3_aa: CASSQGPREKLFF
d_call: .
v_call: TRBV4-1
j_call: TRBJ1-4
clone_size: .

cdr3_nt: TGCAGTGCCATCAGCGACAGGGAGAACACCGGGGAGCTGTTTTTT
cdr3_aa: CSAISDRENTGELFF
d_call: TRBD1
v_call: TRBV20-1
j_call: TRBJ2-2
clone_size: .

cdr3_nt: TGCGCCAGCAGGAAGCGGGGGTCATGGGAGACCCAGTACTTC
cdr3_aa: CASRKRGSWETQYF
d_call: TRBD2
v_call: TRBV10-2
j_call: TRBJ2-5
clone_size: few

cdr3_nt: TGCGCCAGCAGCGCCGGACAAGTCCCCGAGCAGTACTTC
cdr3_aa: CASSAGQVPEQYF
d_call: .
v_call: TRBV5-1
j_call: TRBJ2-7
clone_size: many

cdr3_nt: TGTGCCACCAAAGGCCTACTTAATGAGCAGTTCTTC
cdr3_aa: CATKGLLNEQFF
d_call: .
v_call: TRBV24-1
j_call: TRBJ2-1
clone_size: few

cdr3_nt: TGTGCCAGCAGCTTCGTGGTAGGGGGGGAGACCCAGTACTTC
cdr3_aa: CASSFVVGGETQYF
d_call: .
v_call: TRBV11-2
j_call: TRBJ2-5
clone_size: .

cdr3_nt: TGCAGTGCTACCTCTAGACAGACCTACGAGCAGTACTTC
cdr3_aa: CSATSRQTYEQYF
d_call: .
v_call: TRBV20-1
j_call: TRBJ2-7
clone_size: few

cdr3_nt: TGTGCCACCAGCAGAGACCCTTCAGGGGTTGAGACCCAGTACTTC
cdr3_aa: CATSRDPSGVETQYF
d_call: .
v_call: TRBV15
j_call: TRBJ2-5
clone_size: few

cdr3_nt: TGCGCCAGCAGCCAAGACAGCGGGAATGAAAAACTGTTTTTT
cdr3_aa: CASSQDSGNEKLFF
d_call: .
v_call: TRBV4-3
j_call: TRBJ1-4
clone_size: .

cdr3_nt: TGTGCCAGTAGTATACTAACAGGATCCCACGAGCAGTACTTC
cdr3_aa: CASSILTGSHEQYF
d_call: .
v_call: TRBV19
j_call: TRBJ2-7
clone_size: .

cdr3_nt: TGTGCCAGCAGGCCAGCGGGGGAACTCGAGCAGTTCTTC
cdr3_aa: CASRPAGELEQFF
d_call: TRBD2
v_call: TRBV12-3/TRBV12-4
j_call: TRBJ2-1
clone_size: .

cdr3_nt: TGTGCCAGCAGCTCCACAGGGGGCTTGGAGACCCAGTACTTC
cdr3_aa: CASSSTGGLETQYF
d_call: TRBD1
v_call: TRBV7-3
j_call: TRBJ2-5
clone_size: many

cdr3_nt: TGCGCCAGCAGTCCTAACAGGGGGTCAGATACGCAGTATTTT
cdr3_aa: CASSPNRGSDTQYF
d_call: TRBD1
v_call: TRBV10-1
j_call: TRBJ2-3
clone_size: many

cdr3_nt: TGCGCCAGCAGTGAAACTGGGGCCAGCTACACCTTC
cdr3_aa: CASSETGASYTF
d_call: .
v_call: TRBV10-2
j_call: TRBJ1-2
clone_size: few

cdr3_nt: TGTGCCAGCAGCCCGGGGGACAGGGGAGTTGACATTCAGTACTTC
cdr3_aa: CASSPGDRGVDIQYF
d_call: TRBD1
v_call: TRBV12-3/TRBV12-4
j_call: TRBJ2-4
clone_size: few